The 13 T cell receptor beta chains below all came from one sample that was sequenced in a study of blood T cell repertoires in COVID-19. Profiling relied on immunoSEQ multiplex PCR, and the TCRdb table lists in-frame clones only, not all of them. The sample includes around 290,000 clones, 86% of them seen just once. The sample was peripheral blood. The receptors derive from an older woman with COVID-19, enrolled during active disease.

V is TRBV28 and J is TRBJ2-7; a weak D match, TRBD2 (5 bases). Germline V gene sequence: CDR1 MDHEN, CDR2 SYDVKM. Trimming removed 4 bases at V and 0 bases at J, with 7 bases between. CDR3 length: 13 residues. CDR3 DNA sequence: TGTGCCAGCAGTTCCAGCGGCTCCTACGAGCAGTACTTC. Its translation is CASSSSGSYEQYF.

V usage is TRBV4-1 and J usage is TRBJ1-2; D remains ambiguous. The V and J ends lost 0 bases and 4 bases respectively, with 12 bases between them. The CDR3 covers 15 residues. CDR1 and CDR2 (germline): MGHRA, YSYEKL. The CDR3 bases are TGCGCCAGCAGCCAAGAGTTCCAGAAAACCTATGGCTACACCTTC. It translates to CASSQEFQKTYGYTF.

The J gene is TRBJ1-1, the V gene TRBV29-1; 7 positions agree with TRBD1. V lost 7 bases to trimming and J lost 1 base; unmatched junction nucleotides: 9. The CDR3 sequence is 14 residues long. CDR1 SQVTM and CDR2 ANQGSEA come from the germline V gene. The CDR3 nucleotides read TGCAGCGGCAGACAGGGTTCCAAGAACACTGAAGCTTTCTTT. Encoded protein: CSGRQGSKNTEAFF.

This chain uses TRBV5-1 with TRBJ2-7; 9 bases align to TRBD1. The CDR3 loop spans 16 amino acids. Germline CDR1 SGHRS, CDR2 YFSETQ. Germline trimming cut 3 bases from V and 0 bases from J; bases unmatched to any gene: 7. The DNA of the CDR3 is TGCGCCAGCAGCTCCACAGGGGGCTCTAGCTCCTACGAGCAGTACTTC. Translation gives CASSSTGGSSSYEQYF.

The genes are TRBV27 and TRBJ2-1; TRBD1 agrees at 9 bases. Losses at the gene ends were 6 bases for V and 7 bases for J; bases not matched to a gene: 10. CDR1 is MNHEY and CDR2 is SMNVEV in the germline V gene (reference sequence). CDR3 length: 15 residues. In nucleotides, the CDR3 is TGTGCCAGCAGGCCCGGGGACAGGGTTCATAATGAGCAGTTCTTC. Its protein is CASRPGDRVHNEQFF.

The V and J genes are TRBV4-1 and TRBJ2-1, with 7 bases lining up with TRBD1. Germline V lookup: CDR1 MGHRA, CDR2 YSYEKL. There are 14 residues in the CDR3. V lost 0 bases to trimming and J lost 10 bases; unmatched junction nucleotides: 6. The CDR3 protein is CASSQDWDSWEQFF. The CDR3 nucleotides read TGCGCCAGCAGCCAAGATTGGGACAGCTGGGAGCAGTTCTTC.

This clone was seen just once. The V gene is TRBV5-4, the J gene TRBJ2-5, with TRBD2 matching 16 bases. The length of the CDR3 is 16 residues. The junction had 3 bases not matched to a gene; V was cut back by 4 bases and J by 3 bases. Germline-derived CDR1 and CDR2 are SGHNT and YYREEE (reference sequence). CDR3 amino acids: CASSPGTSGGEETQYF. In nucleotides, the CDR3 is TGTGCCAGCAGCCCAGGGACTAGCGGGGGGGAAGAGACCCAGTACTTC.

The chain links TRBV6-1 to TRBJ1-2; 7 nucleotides align to TRBD1. The CDR3 sequence is 14 residues long. Per the germline V gene, CDR1 is MNHNS and CDR2 is SASEGT. Losses at the gene ends were 2 bases for V and 4 bases for J; bases not matched to a gene: 4. CDR3 in DNA: TGTGCCAGCAGTGAAACCCGGACAGGCTATGGCTACACCTTC. It specifies CASSETRTGYGYTF.

The J gene is TRBJ2-7, the V gene TRBV19, with 7 bases matching TRBD1. After removal of 3 bases from V and 3 bases from J, the junction contained 8 bases not matched to a gene. Germline values: CDR1 LNHDA, CDR2 SQIVND (reference sequence). The CDR3 runs to 15 residues. The CDR3 nucleotides read TGTGCCAGTAGTATCCTCCTGGGACAGAGCTACGAGCAGTACTTC. Translating gives CASSILLGQSYEQYF.

The chain combines TRBV2 with TRBJ2-7, with D uncertain. Per germline, CDR1 SNHLY and CDR2 FYNNEI. The CDR3 is made up of 15 amino acids. V lost 0 bases and J 5 bases, leaving 14 bases between the germline ends. The CDR3 sequence is CASSEAARSLDEQYF. Written as DNA, the CDR3 is TGTGCCAGCAGTGAAGCTGCGAGGTCGTTGGACGAGCAGTACTTC.

The chain carries TRBV7-3 and TRBJ1-2, with D unresolved. Germline V gene lookup returns CDR1 SGHTA and CDR2 FQGTGA. The CDR3 length is 17 residues. V was pared by 5 bases and J by 3 bases, with 22 bases between. In nucleotides, the CDR3 is TGTGCCAGCAGCCATGGTCCGATAAGCGGTGGAGACTATGGCTACACCTTC. It specifies CASSHGPISGGDYGYTF.

The chain has TRBV30 and TRBJ1-5; 8 positions agree with TRBD1. Germline lookup yields CDR1 GTSNPN and CDR2 SVGIG (reference sequence). The CDR3 spans 16 residues. V dropped 2 bases and J dropped 3; count of bases not matched to a gene: 9. This chain's CDR3 is CAWSLGRGPINQPQHF. The CDR3 nucleotides read TGTGCCTGGAGTCTGGGCAGGGGGCCCATCAATCAGCCCCAGCATTTT. Complete variable domain (other parts from reference TRBV30 and TRBJ1-5): SQTIHQWPATLVQPVGSPLSLECTVEGTSNPNLYWYRQAAGRGLQLLFYSVGIGQISSEVPQNLSASRPQDRQFILSSKKLLLSDSGFYLCAWSLGRGPINQPQHFGDGTRLSIL.

In DNA, the CDR3 is TGCGCCAGCAGCTTTGGGCAGGGCGGCTCCGAGCAGTACTTC. Residues: CASSFGQGGSEQYF. The chain is built from TRBV5-1 and TRBJ2-7, with D maybe TRBD1 (5 bases). Trimming stripped 2 bases from V and 6 bases from J, with 15 bases between. This CDR3 spans 14 amino acids. Germline loops: CDR1 SGHRS, CDR2 YFSETQ.